This TCR beta chain was observed in a study of blood T cell repertoires in COVID-19. Germline V CDR1 and CDR2: SGHAT, FQNNGV. The CDR3 is 16 amino acids. Trimming removed 5 bases from V and 1 base from J; junction bases left unmatched: 8. Only in-frame clones appear in the TCRdb table, and some are missing; sequencing was by immunoSEQ multiplex PCR. Of around 140,000 clones in the sample, about 87% were seen once. This clone appeared a single time. The clonotype was recovered from a man between 50 and 59 years old in a cohort exposed to, infected with or recovered from COVID-19 (not recorded which). Sequenced material: PBMCs or T cells enriched from blood (not recorded which). The chain links TRBV11-2 to TRBJ2-3, with TRBD2 matching 8 bases. CDR3 sequence (DNA): TGTGCCAGCAGCATAGCCGGGACTAGGCGCACAGATACGCAGTATTTT. Its protein is CASSIAGTRRTDTQYF.